This T cell receptor beta chain derives from a study of shared clonotypes between healthy human individuals. Using immunoSEQ multiplex PCR, the repertoire was profiled, and TCRdb retains in-frame clones only, with some absent. The sample includes hundreds of thousands of clones, approximately 77% of them seen just once. CDR3 size: 15 residues. Trimming removed 4 bases at V and 7 bases at J, with 14 bases between. From germline, CDR1 is SGHVS and CDR2 FNYEAQ. The sample holds a few counts of this clone. The source of this sequence is a woman aged 40 to 50 in good health. Some clones in this sample may be carry-over from other donors' samples. The rearrangement links TRBV7-6 to TRBJ1-6; no reliable D call. The sample taken for sequencing was PBMCs. As DNA, the CDR3 is TGTGCCAGCAGCTCGACGGCCCAAAGGAATTCACCCCTCCACTTT. Translating gives CASSSTAQRNSPLHF.